A selection of T cell receptor beta chains follows, all from one sample in a study of identical twins. Each CDR3 protein is one row after TCRdb ran MiXCR on the 5' RACE reads. This sample carries 240,000 or so distinct CDR3 sequences, approximately 7% of them seen once, and the ten largest clones take 3% to 4%. A further study also used this sample, focusing on yellow fever vaccine responses in identical twins.

Sequences were obtained from memory (CD45RO+) T cells sorted from blood. The source of these receptors is a woman aged 18-29 years in good health. The CDR3 runs from the conserved cysteine through the conserved F or W. D genes are given only for firm matches. The size entry is marked missing in some rows and otherwise reads once, few, many or a size class.

TRBJ2-1,TRBV24-1,-,many,CATSDPSVSSYNEQFF,TGTGCCACCAGTGATCCTAGCGTCAGCTCCTACAATGAGCAGTTCTTC
TRBJ2-1,TRBV20-1,-,-,CCARAYRKSSYNEQFF,TGCTGTGCTAGAGCCTACCGTAAGAGCTCCTACAATGAGCAGTTCTTC
TRBJ2-1,TRBV28,TRBD2,few,CAIRREGPGEQFF,TGTGCCATCAGGCGGGAGGGCCCCGGGGAGCAGTTCTTC
TRBJ2-1,TRBV14,TRBD1,many,CASSQVGQHNEQFF,TGTGCCAGCAGCCAGGTGGGACAGCACAATGAGCAGTTCTTC
TRBJ2-7,TRBV6-1,-,-,CASSEGVRGEQYF,TGTGCCAGCTCCGAAGGAGTAAGAGGCGAGCAGTACTTC
TRBJ2-1,TRBV11-2,TRBD1,-,CASSSRTGSSYNEQFF,TGTGCCAGCAGCTCCCGGACAGGGAGCTCCTACAATGAGCAGTTCTTC
TRBJ2-1,TRBV19,-,few,CASSRDTSVLNEQFF,TGTGCCAGTAGTAGGGACACTAGCGTCCTCAATGAGCAGTTCTTC
TRBJ2-2,TRBV24-1,TRBD2,many,CATSDLSSGREGTGELFF,TGTGCCACCAGTGATTTATCTAGCGGGAGGGAAGGCACCGGGGAGCTGTTTTTT
TRBJ2-6,TRBV5-1,-,few,CASSFSSSGANVLTF,TGCGCCAGCAGCTTTAGTTCTTCTGGGGCCAACGTCCTGACTTTC
TRBJ2-3,TRBV5-1,-,few,CASSLDPLGLTDTQYF,TGCGCCAGCAGCTTGGACCCCCTTGGCCTTACAGATACGCAGTATTTT
TRBJ1-1,TRBV28,-,few,CASSSPGLNTEAFF,TGTGCCAGCAGTTCCCCGGGGTTGAACACTGAAGCTTTCTTT
TRBJ2-2,TRBV9,-,many,CASSVATSSNTGELFF,TGTGCCAGCAGCGTAGCTACTAGTTCTAACACCGGGGAGCTGTTTTTT
TRBJ1-2,TRBV3-1,-,few,CASSLSGGRNYGYTF,TGTGCCAGCAGCCTATCCGGGGGGCGAAACTATGGCTACACCTTC
TRBJ1-2,TRBV12-3/TRBV12-4,-,many,CASSLDGTPDYGYTF,TGTGCCAGCAGCTTAGACGGAACACCGGACTATGGCTACACCTTC
TRBJ2-1,TRBV27,-,many,CASSFSFGGVRDNEQFF,TGTGCCAGCAGTTTCAGTTTTGGCGGAGTCAGGGACAATGAGCAGTTCTTC
TRBJ1-1,TRBV7-9,-,many,CASSPPMNTEAFF,TGTGCCAGCAGCCCCCCCATGAACACTGAAGCTTTCTTT
TRBJ2-1,TRBV6-1,-,-,CASSALLRNEQFF,TGTGCCAGCAGTGCTTTACTACGCAATGAGCAGTTCTTC
TRBJ2-1,TRBV28,TRBD2,many,CASSAHAGGPLFNEQFF,TGTGCCAGCAGCGCCCACGCGGGGGGGCCTCTATTCAATGAGCAGTTCTTC
TRBJ1-2,TRBV12-3/TRBV12-4,TRBD1,many,CASRSIDRVYGYTF,TGTGCCAGCAGATCTATTGACAGGGTCTATGGCTACACCTTC
TRBJ2-1,TRBV20-1,TRBD2,many,CSAKRGTGGTYNEQFF,TGCAGTGCTAAACGGGGAACGGGAGGGACCTACAATGAGCAGTTCTTC
TRBJ1-1,TRBV9,TRBD1,many,CASSQTTGRNTEAFF,TGTGCCAGCAGCCAAACGACAGGGCGGAACACTGAAGCTTTCTTT
TRBJ2-1,TRBV11-3,TRBD1,-,CASSLDGTGGYNEQFF,TGTGCCAGCAGCTTAGATGGGACAGGGGGATACAATGAGCAGTTCTTC
TRBJ2-5,TRBV12-3/TRBV12-4,-,many,CASSLALYQETQYF,TGTGCCAGCAGTTTAGCTCTGTACCAAGAGACCCAGTACTTC
TRBJ2-5,TRBV29-1,-,-,CSVLRETQYF,TGCAGCGTCTTGAGGGAGACCCAGTACTTC
TRBJ1-5,TRBV2,-,few,CASSAGTNSNQPQHF,TGTGCCAGCAGTGCCGGGACAAATAGCAATCAGCCCCAGCATTTT
TRBJ2-3,TRBV11-3,TRBD2,few,CASSWGSGSVTDTQYF,TGTGCCAGCAGCTGGGGTAGCGGGAGTGTCACAGATACGCAGTATTTT
TRBJ1-2,TRBV10-2,-,many,CASSEVGGGYTF,TGCGCCAGCAGTGAGGTGGGGGGAGGCTACACCTTC
TRBJ2-1,TRBV2,-,-,CASKAGDTYNEQFF,TGTGCCAGCAAAGCGGGTGATACCTACAATGAGCAGTTCTTC
TRBJ1-5,TRBV10-2,-,many,CASTLGGGNQPQHF,TGCGCCAGCACCCTAGGGGGGGGCAATCAGCCCCAGCATTTT
TRBJ2-3,TRBV20-1,TRBD2,many,CSASFSGGADTQYF,TGCAGTGCTTCTTTTAGTGGGGGGGCAGATACGCAGTATTTT
TRBJ2-1,TRBV20-1,-,many,CSARVGSLYNEQFF,TGCAGTGCTAGGGTAGGGAGCCTCTACAATGAGCAGTTCTTC
TRBJ2-3,TRBV29-1,TRBD2,few,CSVTSGGRAQYF,TGCAGCGTTACCAGCGGGGGGCGGGCGCAGTATTTT
TRBJ2-1,TRBV5-1,-,many,CASSLIASTYNEQFF,TGCGCCAGCAGCTTGATTGCGTCCACCTACAATGAGCAGTTCTTC
TRBJ2-3,TRBV20-1,TRBD2,-,CSADKRGGTDTQYF,TGCAGTGCCGACAAGCGGGGGGGCACAGATACGCAGTATTTT
TRBJ2-1,TRBV3-1,TRBD2,many,CASSSYFQAGSYNEQFF,TGTGCCAGCAGCTCCTATTTTCAAGCGGGGTCCTACAATGAGCAGTTCTTC
TRBJ2-7,TRBV7-2,-,-,CASSPNSGTPGEQYF,TGTGCCAGCAGCCCAAACTCCGGGACTCCAGGCGAGCAGTACTTC
TRBJ2-7,TRBV29-1,TRBD2,-,CSVNPGGTSGSYEQYF,TGCAGCGTCAACCCGGGCGGGACTAGCGGGAGTTACGAGCAGTACTTC
TRBJ2-1,TRBV4-1,-,few,CASTPKGLDSRGEQFF,TGCGCCAGCACCCCCAAAGGACTAGACTCCAGGGGTGAGCAGTTCTTC
TRBJ2-1,TRBV5-1,TRBD2,few,CASSPLAGALYNEQFF,TGCGCCAGCAGCCCACTAGCGGGAGCGTTGTACAATGAGCAGTTCTTC
TRBJ1-1,TRBV5-1,-,-,CASSLGLLTEAFF,TGCGCCAGCAGCCTTGGACTGCTCACTGAAGCTTTCTTT
TRBJ1-4,TRBV6-1,-,many,CASRAGGHANEKLFF,TGTGCCAGCAGGGCTGGGGGGCATGCGAATGAAAAACTGTTTTTT
TRBJ2-1,TRBV11-3,TRBD2,-,CASSLLAGVDEQFF,TGTGCCAGCAGCCTACTAGCGGGAGTGGATGAGCAGTTCTTC
TRBJ2-3,TRBV7-8,-,-,CASSLVALLTGASTDTQYF,TGTGCCAGCAGCTTAGTCGCCCTTTTAACGGGGGCAAGCACAGATACGCAGTATTTT
TRBJ1-5,TRBV15,-,many,CATSRSPGGDQPQHF,TGTGCCACCAGCAGGTCTCCTGGAGGGGATCAGCCCCAGCATTTT
TRBJ2-3,TRBV6-1,-,few,CASSAAAGRPSTDTQYF,TGTGCCAGCAGCGCAGCCGCGGGACGGCCTAGCACAGATACGCAGTATTTT
TRBJ2-7,TRBV12-3/TRBV12-4,TRBD1,many,CASSPPTGVNHEQYF,TGTGCCAGCAGCCCCCCGACAGGGGTTAACCACGAGCAGTACTTC
TRBJ2-1,TRBV6-1,TRBD2,-,CASTGGAGVHNEQFF,TGTGCCAGCACCGGGGGGGCGGGAGTACACAATGAGCAGTTCTTC
TRBJ2-1,TRBV7-8,TRBD2,many,CASSLVLAGIVNEQFF,TGTGCCAGCAGCTTAGTCCTAGCGGGAATCGTCAATGAGCAGTTCTTC
TRBJ2-7,TRBV2,-,few,CASRTDVEREQYF,TGTGCCAGCCGAACAGACGTAGAACGCGAGCAGTACTTC
TRBJ2-1,TRBV10-1,-,-,CASSGPHERNEQFF,TGCGCCAGCAGTGGCCCTCACGAGCGGAATGAGCAGTTCTTC
TRBJ2-5,TRBV18,-,-,CASSPRGGETQYF,TGTGCCAGCTCGCCTCGGGGAGGAGAGACCCAGTACTTC